These T cell receptor beta chains were read from a single sample in a study of monozygotic twins with inflammatory bowel disease. TCRdb reworked the 5' RACE reads into one entry per CDR3 protein, no DNA. The repertoire table contains around 450,000 distinct CDR3 sequences. What was sequenced was blood. The receptors stem from a human donor with ulcerative colitis or Crohn's disease, or a healthy co-twin of an affected twin (not recorded which). The CDR3 runs from the conserved cysteine through the conserved F or W.

>TRBV7-2|TRBJ2-3
CASSLARAETQYF
>TRBV15|TRBJ2-3
CATSTGLAVTDTQYF
>TRBV18|TRBJ2-4
CASSLSLAGGTPGAKNIQYF
>TRBV7-7|TRBJ2-7
CASSTSLGGEQYF
>TRBV27|TRBJ2-3
CASSIRTSADTQYF
>TRBV29-1|TRBJ1-2
CSVADAYGYTF
>TRBV5-1|TRBJ2-5
CASSSGLAGGLWQETQYF
>TRBV6-2/TRBV6-3|TRBJ2-5
CASSYYMSKRGWSLGQETQYF
>TRBV7-2|TRBJ1-1
CASSSQGIEMNTEAFF
>TRBV20-1|TRBJ2-7
CSARDPNPNKGSYEQYF
>TRBV7-2|TRBJ1-3
CASSPDSYSGNTIYF
>TRBV7-2|TRBJ2-3
CASSQRTTSTDTQYF
>TRBV6-2/TRBV6-3|TRBJ1-5
CASSSVAGVQPQHF
>TRBV30|TRBJ2-2
CAWSPGELGELFF
>TRBV4-1|TRBJ2-3
CASSQDGSGTSVDTQYF
>TRBV6-2/TRBV6-3|TRBJ2-1
CASSPAPLAGGLNEQFF
>TRBV7-2|TRBJ2-7
CASSTHRGGGYEQYF
>TRBV3-1|TRBJ2-3
CASSQFASSGGHSNTQYF
>TRBV3-1|TRBJ2-1
CASSRVDEQFF
>TRBV6-5|TRBJ2-7
CASIRDRVYEQYF
>TRBV28|TRBJ2-7
CASSSPTSGRNEQYF
>TRBV4-1|TRBJ1-4
CASSQEVSGGTEKLFF
>TRBV6-1|TRBJ1-2
CASSPLVGSYYGYTF
>TRBV18|TRBJ1-1
CASSPSRLEAFF
>TRBV7-2|TRBJ2-1
CASSLAVLGLAGDNEQFF
>TRBV5-1|TRBJ2-7
CAISFLVTGNYEQYF
>TRBV12-3/TRBV12-4|TRBJ1-1
CASSTFAEAFF
>TRBV10-3|TRBJ2-5
CAISERVGARLGETQYF
>TRBV5-1|TRBJ2-1
CASSPWGLAGVGEQFF
>TRBV4-1|TRBJ2-1
CASSPSKGRGEQFF
>TRBV6-6|TRBJ1-2
CASKAGAQEGYTF
>TRBV12-3/TRBV12-4|TRBJ2-5
CASSLAPPGRHETQYF
>TRBV6-5|TRBJ2-7
CASSYSGRRSSYEQYF
>TRBV19|TRBJ2-1
CASSTPLWGSSYNEQFF
>TRBV24-1|TRBJ2-7
CATSDNREQYF
>TRBV2|TRBJ1-4
CASSESRGGEKLFF